The 8 T cell receptor beta chains in this list originate from one sample, sequenced in a study of identical twins (dated by TCRdb to 2015 to 2016). Receptor libraries were prepared by 5' RACE. The instrument given in TCRdb is Illumina HiSeq 2000. TCRdb reprocessed the public reads (quality trimming at Q25 with fastp, clone calling with MiXCR) and kept in-frame beta chains. Rows with one shared CDR3 protein collapse into an entry with the most common genes and DNA. In all, the sample holds more than 600,000 distinct CDR3 sequences, and 18% of those were seen once. The top ten clonotypes cover roughly 13% of the sample. The same data also contributed to another study, on T cells expressing NK-cell markers.

Sequencing was done on a sample of PBMCs. Receptor source: a woman aged 18-29 years in good health.

This chain connects TRBV7-8 to TRBJ2-5, with D possibly being TRBD1 or TRBD2 (5 bases each). Looked up from germline, CDR1 is SGHVS and CDR2 is FQNEAQ. Trimming left V 5 bases short and J 7 bases short, with 17 bases between. The CDR3 has 14 amino acids. CDR3 amino acids: CASSPYLRGGTQYF. CDR3 nucleotides: TGTGCCAGCAGCCCCTACTTGAGGGGCGGGACCCAGTACTTC.

The chain recombines TRBV7-9 with TRBJ1-1; 7 nucleotides line up with TRBD1. V dropped 3 bases and J dropped 4; count of bases not matched to a gene: 8. Germline V lookup: CDR1 SEHNR, CDR2 FQNEAQ (reference sequence). The CDR3 totals 15 residues. CDR3 bases: TGTGCCAGCAGCTTTCGACAGGGTTTTGGCACTGAAGCTTTCTTT. Protein sequence: CASSFRQGFGTEAFF.

The V gene is TRBV2, the J gene TRBJ1-2; D is uncertain. The CDR3 contains 10 residues. Trimming shortened V by 8 bases and J by 6 bases, and 7 bases separated the two germline ends. Germline loops: CDR1 SNHLY, CDR2 FYNNEI. In nucleotides, the CDR3 is TGTGCCAGCGAGACGGATGGCTACACCTTC. Translation: CASETDGYTF.

The genes are TRBV20-1 and TRBJ1-6, with D unresolved. Trimming pared 0 bases from V and 2 bases from J, leaving 8 bases between. From germline, CDR1 is DFQATT and CDR2 SNEGSKA (reference sequence). The CDR3 has 15 amino acids. In nucleotides, the CDR3 is TGCAGTGCTAGAGATGGGTCAGCCTATAATTCACCCCTCCACTTT. It yields the protein CSARDGSAYNSPLHF.

This clonotype was picked up a small number of times. This chain joins TRBV6-1 and TRBJ1-4; the match to TRBD1 covers 7 bases. CDR1 and CDR2 (germline): MNHNS, SASEGT. The CDR3 spans 14 residues. J gave up 3 bases and V 7 bases, and 5 bases lay outside the gene matches. CDR3 amino acids: CASTEQGPNEKLFF. DNA of the CDR3: TGTGCCAGCACCGAACAGGGGCCTAATGAAAAACTGTTTTTT.

This chain joins TRBV29-1 and TRBJ2-1; 12 positions match TRBD2. In germline, CDR1 is SQVTM, CDR2 ANQGSEA. The V segment lost 7 bases and the J segment 7 bases; nucleotides outside the gene matches: 5. The CDR3 loop spans 13 amino acids. CDR3 sequence reads: CSGPGTSGNEQFF. The DNA for the CDR3 is TGCAGCGGACCCGGGACTAGCGGGAATGAGCAGTTCTTC.

The rearrangement joins TRBV6-5 to TRBJ1-2; no clear D. Germline V gene sequence: CDR1 MNHEY, CDR2 SVGAGI. The CDR3 loop spans 13 amino acids. The germline V and J ends were trimmed by 0 bases and 8 bases, with 10 bases remaining between them. This CDR3 reads CASSYSEGRGYTF. CDR3 bases: TGTGCCAGCAGTTACTCGGAGGGCAGGGGCTACACCTTC.

This clonotype was seen a handful of times. The CDR3 DNA reads as TGCGCCAGCAGTGAGTCCCGGCGGGGAGACATTCAGTACTTC. Residues: CASSESRRGDIQYF. This rearrangement joins TRBV10-1 to TRBJ2-4, with D perhaps matching TRBD2 (6 bases). Trimming cost V 0 bases and J 8 bases, with 11 bases left between them. The germline V gene encodes CDR1 WNHNN and CDR2 SYGVQD (reference sequence). This CDR3 has 14 amino acids.